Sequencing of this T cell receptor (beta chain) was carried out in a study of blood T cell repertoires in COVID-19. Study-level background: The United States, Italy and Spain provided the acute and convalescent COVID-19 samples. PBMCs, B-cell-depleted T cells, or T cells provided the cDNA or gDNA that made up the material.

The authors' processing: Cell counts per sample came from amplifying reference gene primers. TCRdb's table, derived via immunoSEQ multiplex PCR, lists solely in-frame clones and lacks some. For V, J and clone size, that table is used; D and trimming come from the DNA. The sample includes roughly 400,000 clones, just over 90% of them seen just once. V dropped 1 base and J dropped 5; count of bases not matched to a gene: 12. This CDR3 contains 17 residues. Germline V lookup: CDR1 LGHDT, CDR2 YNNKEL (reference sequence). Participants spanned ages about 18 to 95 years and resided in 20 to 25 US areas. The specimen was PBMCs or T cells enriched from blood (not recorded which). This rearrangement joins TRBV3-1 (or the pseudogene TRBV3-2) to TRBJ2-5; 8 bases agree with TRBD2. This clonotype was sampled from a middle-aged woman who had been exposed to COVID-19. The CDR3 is CASSQGRSGGAGETQYF. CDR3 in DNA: TGTGCCAGCAGCCAAGGACGATCGGGGGGGGCCGGTGAGACCCAGTACTTC.